This TCR beta chain was obtained from a study of graft-versus-host responses after intestinal transplantation. About the research overall: Recipients obtained multivisceral, liver-intestinal, or isolated intestinal transplants. Tacrolimus plus steroids were given to all recipients for two to three years, preceded by anti-thymocyte globulin induction.

On this clone itself: Its specificity is unknown.

This CDR3 contains 12 residues. Germline V gene lookup returns CDR1 SNHLY and CDR2 FYNNEI. V was pared by 8 bases and J by 2 bases, with 10 bases between. Method: immunoSEQ multiplex PCR; TCRdb's copy keeps in-frame clones and lacks some. The repertoire holds more than 100,000 clones, with approximately 92% as singletons. The sample in question was unstimulated CD4+ T cells sorted from spleen or lymph node cells, obtained before intestinal transplant. This TCR was sampled from a human donor who received an intestinal transplant. V usage is TRBV2 and J usage is TRBJ2-7; no clear D gene. The CDR3 region has the DNA TGTGCCAGCCGTAGGGATACCTACGAGCAGTACTTC. Amino acid sequence: CASRRDTYEQYF.